These T cell receptor beta chains were read from a single sample in a study of blood T cell repertoires in COVID-19. The method was immunoSEQ multiplex PCR; TCRdb's version includes in-frame clones alone and lacks a portion of them. The data hold about 130,000 clones, with roughly 86% observed a single time. The sequenced material came from peripheral blood. These receptors all come from a woman aged 45-65 years who had recovered from COVID-19. Both conserved end residues are trimmed from each CDR3.

J gene,V gene,CDR3 protein
TRBJ2-2,TRBV18,ASSPVDSAGELF
TRBJ1-1,TRBV19,ASSIINEGGPEAF
TRBJ2-1,TRBV7-3,ASSLGGSGGYNEQF
TRBJ1-5,TRBV11-2,ASPNKGGSGNQPQH
TRBJ2-5,TRBV7-2,ASSLPGLAGLH
TRBJ1-1,TRBV6-5,ASSLDAYRVGTEAF
TRBJ1-1,TRBV12-3/TRBV12-4,ASSVRTSGAF
TRBJ1-2,TRBV12-3/TRBV12-4,ASRDSSNYGYT
TRBJ2-3,TRBV19,ASSIALVDTQY
TRBJ2-1,TRBV27,ASKSGWENYNEQF
TRBJ2-7,TRBV29-1,SVELGRESSYEQY
TRBJ2-3,TRBV15,ATSGNQEDITDTQY
TRBJ1-2,TRBV10-3,AIRDRVNYGYT
TRBJ1-2,TRBV28,ASSLGQPYGYT
TRBJ1-1,TRBV2,ASSLTDTPGIEAF
TRBJ2-5,TRBV3-1/TRBV3-2,ASSVPPGLAGVEETQY
TRBJ2-1,TRBV7-3,ASSPRTSDGPEQF
TRBJ2-1,TRBV5-1,ASSFRDRDQNEQF
TRBJ2-3,TRBV5-1,ASSLDRESTDTQY
TRBJ2-3,TRBV3-1/TRBV3-2,ASSRGGASADTQY
TRBJ1-2,TRBV7-2,ASRPTGAAHYGYT
TRBJ1-4,TRBV30,AWSSGQGLEKLF
TRBJ2-7,TRBV4-3,ASSQDGGGAYEQY
TRBJ2-5,TRBV18,ASSGLRGRIQETQY
TRBJ2-7,TRBV7-2,ASSLRGMTGTSGSKQY
TRBJ1-2,TRBV30,AWSVGTYGYT
TRBJ2-7,TRBV28,ASSPGQGALGEQY
TRBJ1-1,TRBV7-6,ASSQGQGHEAF
TRBJ1-1,TRBV6-5,ASSDRGQGNTEAF
TRBJ1-3,TRBV5-4,ASSNDRVRSGNTIY
TRBJ1-2,TRBV28,ASSAPGGVIWGYT
TRBJ1-1,TRBV3-1/TRBV3-2,ASSQRKPGQGLEAEAF
TRBJ2-7,TRBV23-1,ASSYRVGEQY
TRBJ1-2,TRBV12-3/TRBV12-4,ASSLGKPYGYT
TRBJ2-3,TRBV3-1/TRBV3-2,ASSPGSGGYTDTQY
TRBJ2-1,TRBV7-2,ASSLVGYNEQF
TRBJ1-3,TRBV5-1,ASSLSRGGGNTIY
TRBJ2-7,TRBV7-9,ASSRTGVGEQY
TRBJ2-1,TRBV27,ASSLRGGPDEQF
TRBJ1-2,TRBV4-1,ASSQRTVSMNGYT
TRBJ1-2,TRBV5-1,ASSLASGSSYGYT
TRBJ2-7,TRBV19,ASSIDRDYEQY
TRBJ2-1,TRBV4-2,ASSPNGLAGYNEQF